Presented here are 19 T cell receptor beta chains from one specimen sequenced in a study of T cells of healthy individuals. Each CDR3 protein is one row after TCRdb ran MiXCR on the 5' RACE reads. The sample consists of 38,000 or so distinct CDR3 sequences, around 4.5% of them appearing once. Receptors were obtained from a human donor in good health.

This chain uses TRBV7-2 with TRBJ2-3; D gene uncertain. With 4 bases removed from V and 5 bases from J, the gap between germline ends came to 10 bases. Germline V gene data show CDR1 as SGHTA and CDR2 as FQGNSA. The length of the CDR3 is 13 residues. Here the CDR3 DNA reads TGTGCCAGCAGCTCGACAAGAGTAGATACGCAGTATTTT. This encodes CASSSTRVDTQYF.

This clonotype was observed many times. The chain combines TRBV21-1 with TRBJ1-2; the D segment call TRBD1 is taken from the table without a DNA check. TRBV21-1 is an annotated pseudogene. This CDR3 has 15 amino acids. CDR3 loop: CASSNNRVEDYGYTF. CDR3 in DNA: TGTGCCAGCAGCAATAACAGGGTAGAGGACTATGGCTACACCTTC.

This clonotype was observed at least ten times. This rearrangement joins TRBV7-3 to TRBJ2-2, with TRBD1 matching over 7 bases. CDR1 SGHTA and CDR2 FQGTGA come from the germline V gene. The CDR3 loop spans 17 amino acids. V was pared by 5 bases and J by 1 base, with 10 bases of the junction left unmatched. The DNA for the CDR3 is TGTGCCAGCAGCCACAGACTCGGGACAGTGAACACCGGGGAGCTGTTTTTT. Protein sequence: CASSHRLGTVNTGELFF.

This clonotype appeared many times. The rearrangement joins TRBV19 to TRBJ2-1, with D tentatively TRBD2 (6 bases). Trimming took 7 bases from V and 7 from J, leaving 14 bases between them. The CDR3 loop spans 13 amino acids. Germline V gene sequence: CDR1 LNHDA, CDR2 SQIVND (reference sequence). Here the CDR3 reads CASMDGGGNEQFF. DNA of the CDR3: TGTGCCAGTATGGACGGGGGTGGGAATGAGCAGTTCTTC.

This clonotype was seen ten or more times. V gene TRBV9 combines with J gene TRBJ1-1, with D possibly TRBD1 on 6 matching bases. Trimming removed 3 bases at V and 8 bases at J, with 23 bases between. The germline V gene has CDR1 SGDLS and CDR2 YYNGEE. The CDR3 is 16 residues long. In nucleotides, the CDR3 is TGTGCCAGCAGCGGAAGGAACAGGGTTTCGGCAGCGGAAGCTTTCTTT. Translating gives CASSGRNRVSAAEAFF.

This clonotype was seen repeatedly, ten times or more. The gene calls are TRBV19 and TRBJ1-5; perhaps TRBD1 as D (5 bases). The ends were cut back, 6 bases at V and 1 base at J, with 10 bases in the middle. The CDR3 spans 14 residues. CDR1 and CDR2 (germline): LNHDA, SQIVND (reference sequence). CDR3: CASRGEVSNQPQHF. In nucleotides, the CDR3 is TGTGCCAGTAGAGGGGAGGTGAGCAATCAGCCCCAGCATTTT.

This clonotype was detected ten times or more. The chain has TRBV6-2 or TRBV6-3 and TRBJ2-5, with 11 bases matching TRBD2. J gave up 2 bases and V 7 bases, and 12 bases lay outside the gene matches. Germline V lookup: CDR1 MNHEY, CDR2 SVGEGT. CDR3 size: 17 residues. As DNA, the CDR3 is TGTGCCAGCAAGGGGACGGGACTAGCGGCACTACAAGAGACCCAGTACTTC. Translated, it gives CASKGTGLAALQETQYF.

This clonotype was found a few times. The chain couples TRBV29-1 to TRBJ2-5; TRBD1 aligns across 7 bases. J gave up 5 bases and V 6 bases, and 15 bases lay outside the gene matches. Germline assignment: CDR1 SQVTM and CDR2 ANQGSEA. The CDR3 length is 15 residues. The CDR3 is CSVVTGTEVGETQYF. CDR3 in DNA: TGCAGCGTCGTAACCGGGACAGAGGTTGGGGAGACCCAGTACTTC.

This clonotype was seen repeatedly, ten times or more. The V call is TRBV20-1, the J call TRBJ2-3, with 8 nucleotides matching TRBD2. This CDR3 contains 15 residues. Germline CDR1 and CDR2: DFQATT and SNEGSKA (reference sequence). Trimming at V came to 7 bases and at J to 2 bases, leaving 11 bases not matched to a gene. The DNA for the CDR3 is TGCAGTGGCGAGGCTAGCGGGTTCTCCACAGATACGCAGTATTTT. It encodes CSGEASGFSTDTQYF.

This clonotype was seen a handful of times. The V call is TRBV12-3 or TRBV12-4, the J call TRBJ2-7; TRBD1 matches 7 bases. With V trimmed by 4 bases and J by 2 bases, 8 bases remained unmatched. CDR3 size: 15 residues. The CDR3 region is CASSSGQDSTYEQYF. The CDR3, as DNA: TGTGCCAGCAGTTCAGGACAGGATTCTACCTACGAGCAGTACTTC.

This rearrangement joins TRBV6-1 to TRBJ2-3, with 10 nucleotides matching TRBD2. The CDR3 is 20 residues long. V trimming: 10 bases; J trimming: 2 bases; junction bases outside the gene matches: 24. The germline V gene has CDR1 MNHNS and CDR2 SASEGT. The CDR3 DNA reads TGTGCCACTCCCCAGGCTTCTACGCTAGCGGGGGCAAAGATCACAGATACGCAGTATTTT. Its protein product is CATPQASTLAGAKITDTQYF.

V usage is TRBV27 and J usage is TRBJ2-1; 7 positions agree with TRBD1. Germline V gene lookup returns CDR1 MNHEY and CDR2 SMNVEV (reference sequence). With 5 bases clipped from V and 7 bases from J, the junction kept 8 bases outside the gene matches. CDR3 size: 14 residues. This CDR3 reads CASSPSGQLNEQFF. CDR3 in DNA: TGTGCCAGCAGTCCGTCGGGACAGTTAAATGAGCAGTTCTTC.

In this sample, this clonotype turned up many times. CDR3 in DNA: TGCGCCAGCAGCCTGGACAGGTCCCACTGGGAGCAGTACTTC. It translates to CASSLDRSHWEQYF. The J gene is TRBJ2-7, the V gene TRBV5-1, with 7 bases identical to TRBD1. In germline, CDR1 is SGHRS, CDR2 YFSETQ. CDR3 length equals 14 residues. V gave up 4 bases and J gave up 7 bases; unmatched junction bases: 11.

The chain uses TRBV6-5 and TRBJ1-2; 7 bases align to TRBD1. The junction had 8 bases not matched to a gene; V was cut back by 6 bases and J by 4 bases. Germline V gives CDR1 MNHEY, CDR2 SVGAGI. The CDR3 loop spans 14 amino acids. Written as DNA, the CDR3 is TGTGCCAGCAGAAAAACTGGACAGGCCTATGGCTACACCTTC. Translating it yields CASRKTGQAYGYTF.

This clonotype was recorded a few times. This chain uses TRBV5-6 with TRBJ1-1; D uncertain. V was shortened by 1 base and J by 6 bases, with 13 bases between the two germline ends. Germline loops: CDR1 SGHDT, CDR2 YYEEEE. CDR3 size: 14 residues. This CDR3 reads CASSLLGGEPEAFF. CDR3 bases: TGTGCCAGCAGCTTGCTGGGTGGGGAACCTGAAGCTTTCTTT.

This clonotype appeared many times. J is TRBJ1-2 and V is TRBV29-1; D perhaps matches TRBD1 (5 bases). The germline CDR1 and CDR2 sequences are SQVTM and ANQGSEA. Trimming removed 5 bases from V and 8 bases from J, with 24 bases in between. The CDR3 spans 15 residues. This CDR3 is CSVKPQKSGPGGYTF. The DNA of the CDR3 is TGCAGCGTTAAACCTCAGAAGTCAGGGCCAGGGGGCTACACCTTC.

This clonotype has a handful of counts. The rearrangement joins TRBV6-1 to TRBJ1-6, with TRBD1 matching over 7 bases. The length of the CDR3 is 16 residues. Germline loops: CDR1 MNHNS, CDR2 SASEGT. After removal of 7 bases from V and 3 bases from J, the junction contained 9 bases not matched to a gene. The CDR3 sequence: CASITTHRGYNSPLHF. The CDR3 DNA reads TGTGCCAGCATCACAACCCACAGGGGCTATAATTCACCCCTCCACTTT.

At least ten counts were recorded for this clonotype. The V gene is TRBV6-1, the J gene TRBJ1-1; perhaps TRBD1 as D (6 bases). Germline CDR1 is MNHNS and CDR2 is SASEGT. The CDR3 has 14 residues. V was cut by 0 bases and J by 5 bases, with 10 bases left in between. CDR3 DNA: TGTGCCAGCAGTGAAGCGGCAGGGGAAACTGAAGCTTTCTTT. Its protein is CASSEAAGETEAFF.

This clonotype was seen at least ten times. V usage is TRBV6-1 and J usage is TRBJ2-1, with TRBD1 matching over 8 bases. The trim removed 1 base at V and 0 bases at J, leaving 2 bases unmatched. The CDR3 is 16 amino acids. Per germline, CDR1 MNHNS and CDR2 SASEGT. The CDR3 is CASSEGTGGSYNEQFF. The CDR3 nucleotides read TGTGCCAGCAGTGAAGGAACAGGGGGCTCCTACAATGAGCAGTTCTTC.